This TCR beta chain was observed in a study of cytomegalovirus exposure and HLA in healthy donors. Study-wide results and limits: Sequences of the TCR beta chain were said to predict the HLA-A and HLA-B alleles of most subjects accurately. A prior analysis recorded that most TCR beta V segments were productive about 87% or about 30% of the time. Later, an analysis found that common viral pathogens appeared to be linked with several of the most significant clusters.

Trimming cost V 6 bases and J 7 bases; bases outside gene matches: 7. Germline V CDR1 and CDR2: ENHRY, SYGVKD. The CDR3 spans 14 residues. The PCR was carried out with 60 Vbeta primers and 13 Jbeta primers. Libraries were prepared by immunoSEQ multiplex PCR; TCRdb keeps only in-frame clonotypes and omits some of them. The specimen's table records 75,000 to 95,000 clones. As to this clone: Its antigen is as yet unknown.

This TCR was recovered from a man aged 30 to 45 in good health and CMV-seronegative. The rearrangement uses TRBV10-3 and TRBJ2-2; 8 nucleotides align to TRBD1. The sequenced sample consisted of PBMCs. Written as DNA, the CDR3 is TGTGCCATCAGGTTGGACAGGGAAGGCGGGGAGCTGTTTTTT. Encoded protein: CAIRLDREGGELFF.